These 25 T cell receptor beta chains were all obtained from the same sample, sequenced in a study of spatial heterogeneity in lung cancer. Each CDR3 protein gets one entry after TCRdb re-called the 5' RACE reads with MiXCR. Here the sample spans about 38,000 distinct CDR3 sequences, 6.5% to 8.5% being singletons. Time point specified: sample taken at primary tumor resection. The sequencing used PBMCs, collected at surgery. These receptor sequences come from a male donor with early-stage non-small cell lung cancer.

This clonotype was counted only a few times. This chain links TRBV5-5 with TRBJ2-5; D is unclear. The V end lost 1 base, the J end lost 3 bases, and 7 bases lay between the germline ends. The CDR3 contains 13 residues. Per the germline V gene, CDR1 is SGHKS and CDR2 is YYEKEE (reference sequence). Here the CDR3 reads CASSLMGKETQYF. The CDR3 DNA sequence: TGTGCCAGCAGCTTGATGGGCAAAGAGACCCAGTACTTC.

This clonotype was seen ten or more times. The chain uses TRBV4-3 and TRBJ1-4; TRBD1 might be the D (6 bases). Trimming left V 2 bases short and J 2 bases short, with 9 bases between. Germline loops: CDR1 LGHNA, CDR2 YSLEER. The CDR3 covers 15 residues. The CDR3 region is CASSQSGVTNEKLFF. The CDR3 DNA reads as TGCGCCAGCAGCCAATCAGGGGTTACTAATGAAAAACTGTTTTTT.

Of note for this clonotype: The junction does not match germline at one end; this may be a read error. The chain employs TRBV6-5 and TRBJ1-4, with D uncertain. The germline gives CDR1 MNHEY, CDR2 SVGAGI. The CDR3 length is 15 residues. The CDR3 sequence: CVSSRNGVGNEKLFF. The CDR3 DNA sequence: TGTGTCAGCAGCCGGAATGGGGTCGGAAATGAAAAACTGTTTTTT.

In this sample, this clonotype turned up many times. This chain connects TRBV10-3 to TRBJ1-1; D is possibly TRBD1 (6 bases). CDR1 and CDR2 (germline): ENHRY, SYGVKD. Trimming shortened V by 7 bases and J by 8 bases, and 14 bases separated the two germline ends. The length of the CDR3 is 12 residues. The CDR3 region has the DNA TGTGCCATCAACAGGGCAGGGAGCGAAGCTTTCTTT. Its protein product is CAINRAGSEAFF.

On this clonotype: This could be a read error, since a much larger clone is one nucleotide away. V is TRBV6-5 and J is TRBJ1-3; 7 bases agree with TRBD1. Germline V gives CDR1 MNHEY, CDR2 SVGAGI. The CDR3 loop spans 16 amino acids. The CDR3 bases are TGTGCCAGCAGTTACGGAAGCAGGGGGTCGGGAAACGCCATATATTTT. Its translation is CASSYGSRGSGNAIYF.

There are a few counts of this clonotype. V usage is TRBV6-1 and J usage is TRBJ1-6; TRBD1 might be the D (5 bases). Trimming took 9 bases from V and 4 from J, leaving 19 bases between them. The CDR3 covers 16 residues. The V gene's germline CDR1 is MNHNS and CDR2 SASEGT. DNA for the CDR3: TGTGCCAGTAAATTCCTCCTGGGGGATTATAATTCACCCCTCCACTTT. It translates to CASKFLLGDYNSPLHF.

The chain recombines TRBV11-2 with TRBJ2-5, with 12 bases fitting TRBD1. CDR3 size: 16 residues. Trimming at V came to 3 bases and at J to 4 bases, leaving 6 bases not matched to a gene. Germline assignment: CDR1 SGHAT and CDR2 FQNNGV. CDR3 sequence: CASSLSGTGGAETQYF. The DNA of the CDR3 is TGTGCCAGCAGCTTGTCCGGGACAGGGGGCGCAGAGACCCAGTACTTC.

This clonotype was seen repeatedly, ten times or more. V usage is TRBV4-3 and J usage is TRBJ2-1; D tentatively fits TRBD1 or TRBD2 (6 bases each). Between the trimmed V and J ends, which lost 0 bases and 3 bases, there was a span of 12 bases. This CDR3 region has 16 residues. The germline V gene has CDR1 LGHNA and CDR2 YSLEER. CDR3 in amino acids: CASSQDGGLGYNEQFF. The CDR3 DNA sequence: TGCGCCAGCAGCCAAGATGGGGGGCTAGGCTACAATGAGCAGTTCTTC.

The rearrangement joins TRBV30 to TRBJ2-7; D call uncertain. Germline CDR1 and CDR2: GTSNPN and SVGIG (reference sequence). Trimming took 2 bases from V and 2 from J, leaving 13 bases between them. This CDR3 is built from 14 residues. CDR3 coding DNA: TGTGCCTGGAGTTTGATGGGGTCGACCTACGAGCAGTACTTC. Its protein is CAWSLMGSTYEQYF. Full variable domain (rest looked up from reference TRBV30 and TRBJ2-7): SQTIHQWPATLVQPVGSPLSLECTVEGTSNPNLYWYRQAAGRGLQLLFYSVGIGQISSEVPQNLSASRPQDRQFILSSKKLLLSDSGFYLCAWSLMGSTYEQYFGPGTRLTVT.

This clonotype has ten or more counts. This chain joins TRBV3-1 and TRBJ2-1; D may be TRBD2 (6 bases). Germline V CDR1 and CDR2: LGHDT, YNNKEL (reference sequence). There are 16 residues in the CDR3. V lost 7 bases and J 3 bases, leaving 19 bases between the germline ends. The CDR3 loop is CASNRAGSHNYNEQFF. CDR3 sequence (DNA): TGTGCCAGCAACCGAGCGGGTTCCCATAACTACAATGAGCAGTTCTTC.

This clonotype showed up many times. The rearrangement uses TRBV6-6 and TRBJ1-1; a weak D match, TRBD1 (5 bases). Germline CDR1 is MNHNY and CDR2 is SVGAGI (reference sequence). The CDR3 spans 14 residues. The V end was cut by 2 bases, the J end by 0 bases, with 7 bases between. The CDR3 nucleotides are TGTGCCAGCAGTTACAGGGACCTGAACACTGAAGCTTTCTTT. Protein sequence: CASSYRDLNTEAFF.

The chain couples TRBV5-1 to TRBJ1-2, with TRBD1 identical over 11 bases. V trimming: 3 bases; J trimming: 4 bases; junction bases outside the gene matches: 5. Germline V gene lookup returns CDR1 SGHRS and CDR2 YFSETQ. CDR3 size: 15 residues. CDR3 region: CASSSGQGAFYGYTF. The CDR3 nucleotides are TGCGCCAGCAGCTCCGGACAGGGGGCCTTCTATGGCTACACCTTC.

This clonotype was seen many times. The chain uses TRBV5-1 and TRBJ2-1; D is uncertain. Germline V CDR1 and CDR2: SGHRS, YFSETQ. V lost 0 bases to trimming and J lost 5 bases, with 9 bases between them. The CDR3 has 14 residues. CDR3 protein: CASSLVGAHNEQFF. The CDR3 nucleotides are TGCGCCAGCAGCTTGGTCGGTGCCCACAATGAGCAGTTCTTC. The variable domain in full, completed from reference TRBV5-1 and TRBJ2-1, reads KAGVTQTPRYLIKTRGQQVTLSCSPISGHRSVSWYQQTPGQGLQFLFEYFSETQRNKGNFPGRFSGRQFSNSRSEMNVSTLELGDSALYLCASSLVGAHNEQFFGPGTRLTVL.

The chain has TRBV7-8 and TRBJ2-6; no clear D. The germline V and J ends were trimmed by 3 bases and 0 bases, with 12 bases remaining between them. Germline V gene lookup returns CDR1 SGHVS and CDR2 FQNEAQ. The length of the CDR3 is 17 residues. The chain's CDR3 is CASSFRTAPSGANVLTF. For the CDR3, the DNA is TGTGCCAGCAGCTTCCGAACAGCCCCCTCTGGGGCCAACGTCCTGACTTTC.

This chain connects TRBV24-1 to TRBJ2-1, with D unclear. This CDR3 spans 14 amino acids. V lost 3 bases, J lost 4 bases, and 9 bases lay in between. Germline CDR1 and CDR2: KGHDR and SFDVKD. This CDR3 is CATSDGSEYNEQFF. CDR3 DNA: TGTGCCACCAGTGATGGTTCAGAATACAATGAGCAGTTCTTC.

This clonotype was picked up a small number of times. The chain joins TRBV7-2 to TRBJ1-1; TRBD1 matches 7 bases. CDR1 is SGHTA and CDR2 is FQGNSA in the germline V gene. This CDR3 spans 14 amino acids. V lost 5 bases to trimming and J lost 3 bases; unmatched junction nucleotides: 6. CDR3 DNA: TGTGCCAGCAGCCCCACAGGGGCGGACACTGAAGCTTTCTTT. Translation gives CASSPTGADTEAFF.

This clonotype appeared many times. The chain recombines TRBV5-1 with TRBJ2-7; tentative D call: TRBD1 (6 bases). Germline CDR1 is SGHRS and CDR2 is YFSETQ. The CDR3 consists of 14 residues. The V end lost 0 bases, the J end lost 3 bases, and 10 bases lay between the germline ends. For the CDR3, the DNA is TGCGCCAGCAGCTTGGGGGGGCAGTACTACGAGCAGTACGTC. Translated: CASSLGGQYYEQYV.

This clonotype appeared a few times. The chain is built from TRBV20-1 and TRBJ1-4; 8 bases are a match to TRBD1. The CDR3 consists of 17 residues. V lost 6 bases, J lost 0 bases, and 12 bases stayed unmatched. CDR1 is DFQATT and CDR2 is SNEGSKA in the germline V gene (reference sequence). This chain's CDR3 is CSAPTGAVSATNEKLFF. In nucleotides, the CDR3 is TGCAGTGCACCGACAGGGGCAGTTAGTGCAACTAATGAAAAACTGTTTTTT.

In its sample, this clonotype was seen many times. The CDR3 region has the DNA TGTGCCAGCAGCTCTCGGACTAGTATTCACAATGAGCAGTTCTTC. Amino acids: CASSSRTSIHNEQFF. This sequence joins TRBV11-2 and TRBJ2-1, with 7 positions matching TRBD2. Trimming at V came to 4 bases and at J to 5 bases, leaving 8 bases not matched to a gene. The CDR3 is 15 residues long. Per germline, CDR1 SGHAT and CDR2 FQNNGV.

This clonotype was recorded at least ten times. The rearrangement uses TRBV11-3 and TRBJ2-2; D call uncertain. CDR1 is SGHNT and CDR2 is YENEEA in the germline V gene. Trimming took off 2 bases at V and 6 bases at J, with 7 bases between the two ends. This CDR3 is 13 amino acids long. CDR3 amino acids: CASSLLRSGELFF. CDR3 nucleotide sequence: TGTGCCAGCAGCTTATTACGCTCCGGGGAGCTGTTTTTT.

This clonotype was observed at least ten times. The chain uses TRBV10-3 and TRBJ2-5; 12 nucleotides align to TRBD1. There are 15 residues in the CDR3. Germline V gene data show CDR1 as ENHRY and CDR2 as SYGVKD. The V segment lost 3 bases and the J segment 5 bases; nucleotides outside the gene matches: 4. CDR3 bases: TGTGCCATCAGTGACGGGACAGGGGGCAGCGAGACCCAGTACTTC. It translates to CAISDGTGGSETQYF.

This clonotype was observed many times. The chain recombines TRBV12-3 or TRBV12-4 with TRBJ2-7, with D unclear. The CDR3 spans 13 residues. Deletions cut 6 bases from V and 1 base from J, with 10 bases between. The CDR3 region is CASSPPHSYEQYF. Here the CDR3 DNA reads TGTGCCAGCAGCCCGCCCCATTCCTACGAGCAGTACTTC.

This clonotype was observed many times. This chain links TRBV3-1 with TRBJ2-4; possibly TRBD2 for D (5 bases). CDR3 length: 20 residues. CDR1 and CDR2 from the germline V gene are LGHDT and YNNKEL (reference sequence). Deletions cut 0 bases from V and 5 bases from J, with 26 bases between. The DNA of the CDR3 is TGTGCCAGCAGCCAAGATCCTAGCTCGCTTATCTTTCTCGGAGAAAACATTCAGTACTTC. This translates into CASSQDPSSLIFLGENIQYF.

There are many counts of this clonotype. The chain recombines TRBV10-3 with TRBJ2-6; no clear D gene. The CDR3 extends over 16 amino acids. Germline V CDR1 and CDR2: ENHRY, SYGVKD. Trimming pared 7 bases from V and 0 bases from J, leaving 13 bases between. In nucleotides, the CDR3 is TGTGCCATCACACGGACGCCCATCTCTGGGGCCAACGTCCTGACTTTC. Translated: CAITRTPISGANVLTF.

This clonotype was counted ten times or more. The rearrangement links TRBV12-3 or TRBV12-4 to TRBJ2-3; perhaps TRBD2 as D (5 bases). The CDR3 is 14 residues long. Trimming pared 7 bases from V and 0 bases from J, leaving 11 bases between. CDR3 in amino acids: CASNDYGSTDTQYF. For the CDR3, the DNA is TGTGCCAGCAACGACTATGGGAGCACAGATACGCAGTATTTT.